These T cell receptor beta chains were read from a single sample in a study of cytomegalovirus exposure and HLA in healthy donors. Assay: immunoSEQ multiplex PCR; the TCRdb copy retains only in-frame clones and omits some. Found here are 150,000 to 200,000 clones, 70% of them singletons; the top ten hold about 4.3%. Sequenced material: PBMCs. These receptors were obtained from a young man in good health and CMV-seropositive. Both conserved end residues are part of each CDR3. D genes are given only for firm matches. Size is stated for part of the rows, as once, few or many counts, or as a class when the clone is expanded.

d_call	clone_size	v_call	j_call	cdr3_nt	cdr3_aa
.	.	TRBV11-2	TRBJ2-3	TGTGCCAGCAGCTTATCGCGGAGGGATACGCAGTATTTT	CASSLSRRDTQYF
.	.	TRBV21-1	TRBJ2-2	TGTGCCAGCATTCTAGACAGGGTGGAAGGCGGGGAGCTGTTTTTT	CASILDRVEGGELFF
.	once	TRBV5-4	TRBJ2-1	TGTGCCAGCAGCTCCCGACAGAACAATGAGCAGTTCTTC	CASSSRQNNEQFF
.	.	TRBV13	TRBJ2-3	TGTGCCAGCAGCTTACGGACTTCTATTACAGATACGCAGTATTTT	CASSLRTSITDTQYF
TRBD2	.	TRBV4-2	TRBJ2-5	TGTGCCAGCAGCCAAGATAGGCTAGCGGGAGAAGAGACCCAGTACTTC	CASSQDRLAGEETQYF
.	.	TRBV2	TRBJ2-1	TGTGCCAGCAGTCAAAATACAGGGTCTGAGCAGTTCTTC	CASSQNTGSEQFF
.	.	TRBV5-4	TRBJ1-1	TGTGCCAGCAGCTTGGACAGTAACACTGAAGCTTTCTTT	CASSLDSNTEAFF
TRBD2	.	TRBV7-8	TRBJ2-5	TGTGCCAGCAGCTCCTCCCCGACTAGCGGGGGGGCCGGGACCCAGTACTTC	CASSSSPTSGGAGTQYF
.	once	TRBV6-1	TRBJ2-5	TGTGCCAGCAGCGGACGGGAGTACCAAGAGACCCAGTACTTC	CASSGREYQETQYF
.	few	TRBV5-1	TRBJ1-3	TGCGCCAGCAGAACGGCAGGGTCTGGAAACACCATATATTTT	CASRTAGSGNTIYF
.	.	TRBV5-1	TRBJ1-1	TGCGCCAGCAGCTCAGGGCTGAACACTGAAGCTTTCTTT	CASSSGLNTEAFF
.	few	TRBV28	TRBJ1-5	TGTGCCAGCAGGGGGGCAGGGGAAGGCCAGCCCCAGCATTTT	CASRGAGEGQPQHF
.	.	TRBV19	TRBJ2-5	TGTGCCAGTAGTATTCGGGGGTGGAGACCGCAAGAGACCCAGTACTTC	CASSIRGWRPQETQYF
TRBD1	few	TRBV4-1	TRBJ1-4	TGCGCCAGCAGAGACAGGGGGGCCCTCGCTAATGAAAAACTGTTTTTT	CASRDRGALANEKLFF
.	.	TRBV13	TRBJ1-5	TGTGCCAGCAGCCAGGGCTATAGCAATCAGCCCCAGCATTTT	CASSQGYSNQPQHF
.	.	TRBV18	TRBJ1-3	TGTGCCAGCTCACCATCGGGTCGCGGTGGAAACACCATATATTTT	CASSPSGRGGNTIYF
TRBD1	.	TRBV29-1	TRBJ1-1	TGCAGCGAGACAGGGGGCGCGGGGACTGAAGCTTTCTTT	CSETGGAGTEAFF
.	.	TRBV5-1	TRBJ1-1	TGCGCCAGCAGCTTGGGAGGTTTTTACACTGAAGCTTTCTTT	CASSLGGFYTEAFF
.	many	TRBV6-5	TRBJ1-5	TGTGCCAGCAGACCCGGGGGTCCTAGCAATCAGCCCCAGCATTTT	CASRPGGPSNQPQHF
TRBD1	.	TRBV27	TRBJ1-1	TGTGCCAGCAGTCTCGGGACAGCCCGGAACACTGAAGCTTTCTTT	CASSLGTARNTEAFF
TRBD2	.	TRBV29-1	TRBJ2-3	TGCAGCGCCGGGAGGGGGGGCACAGATACGCAGTATTTT	CSAGRGGTDTQYF
TRBD1	.	TRBV4-1	TRBJ1-4	TGCGCCAGCAGCCAAGATTCAAGGGGGCGAAAACTGTTTTTT	CASSQDSRGRKLFF
.	few	TRBV25-1	TRBJ2-3	TGTGCCACTCAAACCCAGGGGATTAGCACAGATACGCAGTATTTT	CATQTQGISTDTQYF
TRBD1	few	TRBV9	TRBJ1-1	TGTGCCAGCAGCACCACAGGGGTAACTGAAGCTTTCTTT	CASSTTGVTEAFF
.	.	TRBV10-3	TRBJ1-1	TGTGCCATCAGTGCGAAGACAGTGAACACTGAAGCTTTCTTT	CAISAKTVNTEAFF
.	few	TRBV7-6	TRBJ1-1	TGTGCCAGCAGCCCCAACGGGGCAGGGGTGAACACTGAAGCTTTCTTT	CASSPNGAGVNTEAFF
TRBD1	.	TRBV5-6	TRBJ1-2	TGTGCCAGCAGCCCCGGGACAGGGAAGGCGAGCTATGGCTACACCTTC	CASSPGTGKASYGYTF
TRBD2	.	TRBV11-3	TRBJ2-1	TGTGCCAGCTCCCCCAGGACTAGTAATGAGCAGTTCTTC	CASSPRTSNEQFF
.	.	TRBV28	TRBJ2-2	TGTGCCACCTCCCCAGTAAACACCGGGGAGCTGTTTTTT	CATSPVNTGELFF
TRBD2	.	TRBV2	TRBJ2-5	TGTGCCAGCAGTTCCGATCTAGCGGGAGGTGGGACCCAGTACTTC	CASSSDLAGGGTQYF
.	few	TRBV7-9	TRBJ1-1	TGTGCCAGCAGCCCAGAAGGACAGCCCATGAACACTGAAGCTTTCTTT	CASSPEGQPMNTEAFF
TRBD1	few	TRBV30	TRBJ1-2	TGTGCCTGCTCGGGACAGGGGAACTATGGCTACACCTTC	CACSGQGNYGYTF
TRBD2	.	TRBV6-1	TRBJ2-1	TGTGCCAGCAGTGGGCTAGCGGGGGGGCCCGACGAGCAGTTCTTC	CASSGLAGGPDEQFF
TRBD1	.	TRBV19	TRBJ1-5	TGTGCCACCTCCGGGACAGGGAATCAGCCCCAGCATTTT	CATSGTGNQPQHF
TRBD2	.	TRBV7-3	TRBJ2-2	TGTGCCAGCAGCCGGACTAGCGGGGGGGCCGCCGGGGAGCTGTTTTTT	CASSRTSGGAAGELFF
.	.	TRBV6-5	TRBJ1-2	TGTGCCAGCAGTTACTCGACTCTCACCTCCTATGGCTACACCTTC	CASSYSTLTSYGYTF
.	many	TRBV2	TRBJ1-1	TGTGCCAGCAGTGAATATGACGCACCAGGGTCAGCTTTCTTT	CASSEYDAPGSAFF
TRBD1	.	TRBV7-6	TRBJ1-1	TGTGCCAGCAGCTTAGAACCCCGGACAGGGCAAGAAGCTTTCTTT	CASSLEPRTGQEAFF
TRBD2	.	TRBV4-1	TRBJ2-5	TGCGCCAGCAGCCAAGATCCTAGCGGGATCACCCAGTACTTC	CASSQDPSGITQYF
.	few	TRBV6-5	TRBJ1-2	TGTGCCAGCAGTTACGAATTCAGAACAGCGGGAGGCTACACCTTC	CASSYEFRTAGGYTF
.	.	TRBV4-1	TRBJ1-2	TGCGCCAGCAGCCAAGAGTCAGGGGAAATATATGGCTACACCTTC	CASSQESGEIYGYTF
.	.	TRBV29-1	TRBJ1-2	TGCAGCGTTGAACCAGCGGTTTTCTATGGCTACACCTTC	CSVEPAVFYGYTF
.	.	TRBV7-6	TRBJ2-3	TGTGCCAGCAGCTCCAGGACTAACCACCCCACAGATACGCAGTATTTT	CASSSRTNHPTDTQYF
TRBD1	.	TRBV6-1	TRBJ1-1	TGTGCCAGCAGCGAGGACAGGGATCACACTGAAGCTTTCTTT	CASSEDRDHTEAFF
TRBD1	.	TRBV6-5	TRBJ1-2	TGTGCCAGCAGTACAGGGGCTTATGGCTACACCTTC	CASSTGAYGYTF